A selection of T cell receptor beta chains follows, all from one sample in a study of molecular identifiers for immune sequencing clone quantification. TCRdb ran MiXCR on the PCR reads and lists one entry per CDR3 protein. The sample records about 640,000 distinct CDR3 sequences, less than 20% being singletons. The sequencing input was naive CD8+ T cells from blood, with Jurkat cell RNA spiked in. These receptors originate from a human donor in good health. Some libraries in this study had Jurkat cell RNA spiked in. The CDR3 runs from the conserved cysteine through the conserved F or W. The D gene is left open where the match is weak. A clone size is listed for some rows: how often the clone was seen (once, few, many), or a class if it is expanded.

>NA|TRBJ2-3|many|TRBV6-2/TRBV6-3
CASSYSMGGTDTQYF
TGTGCCAGCAGTTACTCGATGGGAGGTACAGATACGCAGTATTTT
>TRBD2|TRBJ2-3|NA|TRBV20-1
CSASNSGDSTDTQYF
TGCAGTGCTAGTAATAGCGGGGATAGCACAGATACGCAGTATTTT
>NA|TRBJ2-7|many|TRBV20-1
CSARDLRTHSYEQYF
TGCAGTGCTAGAGATTTGCGGACACACTCCTACGAGCAGTACTTC
>NA|TRBJ2-1|NA|TRBV12-3/TRBV12-4
CASSFESSYNEQFF
TGTGCCAGCAGTTTTGAGAGCTCCTACAATGAGCAGTTCTTC
>NA|TRBJ1-6|NA|TRBV14
CASSPYGGNSPLHF
TGTGCCAGCAGCCCATACGGAGGAAATTCACCCCTCCACTTT
>NA|TRBJ1-2|many|TRBV28
CASSFAGTEAIRYTF
TGTGCCAGCAGTTTCGCAGGGACTGAGGCAATACGCTACACCTTC
>TRBD1|TRBJ1-1|NA|TRBV28
CASSDRANTEAFF
TGTGCCAGCAGTGACAGGGCGAACACTGAAGCTTTCTTT
>NA|TRBJ1-1|many|TRBV9
CASSSGTGEAFF
TGTGCCAGCAGTTCCGGGACCGGTGAAGCTTTCTTT
>TRBD1|TRBJ1-4|many|TRBV6-5
CASSYNQGAPTNEKLFF
TGTGCCAGCAGTTACAATCAGGGGGCCCCAACTAATGAAAAACTGTTTTTT
>NA|TRBJ2-1|many|TRBV6-6
CASSYLDNEQFF
TGTGCCAGCAGTTACCTGGACAATGAGCAGTTCTTC
>NA|TRBJ2-7|many|TRBV4-1
CASSHYPTGVSYEQYF
TGCGCCAGCAGCCACTATCCGACCGGGGTCTCCTACGAGCAGTACTTC
>NA|TRBJ2-1|many|TRBV7-2
CASRIDGANYNEQFF
TGTGCCAGCAGAATCGACGGGGCCAATTACAATGAGCAGTTCTTC
>NA|TRBJ1-3|many|TRBV28
CASSLSGRSGNTIYF
TGTGCCAGCAGTCTATCAGGGCGGTCTGGAAACACCATATATTTT
>NA|TRBJ2-7|NA|TRBV7-8
CASSSPGTSHIPYF
TGTGCCAGCAGCTCTCCCGGGACGTCGCATATACCGTACTTC
>TRBD1|TRBJ2-3|many|TRBV6-5
CASRYRQGSADTQYF
TGTGCCAGCAGATACAGACAGGGGTCGGCAGATACGCAGTATTTT
>NA|TRBJ1-2|NA|TRBV27
CASSLEGGGGYGYTF
TGTGCCAGCAGTTTAGAAGGTGGGGGCGGCTATGGCTACACCTTC
>NA|TRBJ2-7|NA|TRBV6-5
CAGSSARGYEQYF
TGTGCCGGCAGCTCCGCCCGGGGGTACGAGCAGTACTTC